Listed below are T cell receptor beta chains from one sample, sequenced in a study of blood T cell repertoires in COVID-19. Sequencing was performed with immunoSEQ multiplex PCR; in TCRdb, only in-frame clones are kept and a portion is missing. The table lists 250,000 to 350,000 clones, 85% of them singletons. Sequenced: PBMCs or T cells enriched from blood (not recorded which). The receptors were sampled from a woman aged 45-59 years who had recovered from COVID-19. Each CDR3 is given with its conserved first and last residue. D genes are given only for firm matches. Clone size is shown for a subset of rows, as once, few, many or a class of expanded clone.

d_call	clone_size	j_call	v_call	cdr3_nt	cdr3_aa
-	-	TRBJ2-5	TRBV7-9	TGTGCCAGCAGCTTAACCCCAAGTAGTCAAGAGACCCAGTACTTC	CASSLTPSSQETQYF
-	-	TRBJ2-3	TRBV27	TGTGCCAGCAGTTTATTTTTAGCGGCAAGCACAGATACGCAGTATTTT	CASSLFLAASTDTQYF
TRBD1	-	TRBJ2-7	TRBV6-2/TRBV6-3	TGTGCCAGCCGCCCTATGACAGGGGGCTCCTACGAGCAGTACTTC	CASRPMTGGSYEQYF
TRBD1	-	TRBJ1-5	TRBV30	TGTGCCTGGAGTATAGGACAGGGCAATCAGCCCCAGCATTTT	CAWSIGQGNQPQHF
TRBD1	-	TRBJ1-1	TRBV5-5	TGTGCCAGCAGCTCCGGACTAGGACAGGGTCAGAAAGCTTTCTTT	CASSSGLGQGQKAFF
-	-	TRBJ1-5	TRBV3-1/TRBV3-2	TGTGCCAGCAGCCAAGCTGGAGGGGCGGACAATCAGCCCCAGCATTTT	CASSQAGGADNQPQHF
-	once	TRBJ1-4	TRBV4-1	TGCGCCAGCAGCCAAGGCTGGACAGCGACTAATGAAAAACTGTTTTTT	CASSQGWTATNEKLFF
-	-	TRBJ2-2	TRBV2	TGTGCCAGCAGGCAGGGGTATAGCCTAGGCGCCGGGGAGCTGTTTTTT	CASRQGYSLGAGELFF
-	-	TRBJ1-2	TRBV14	TGTGCCAGCAGCCAAGCTCGGGGGAGCTATGGCTACACCTTC	CASSQARGSYGYTF
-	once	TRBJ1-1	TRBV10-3	TGTGCCATCAGGGCTCTAATGGGCGACACTGAAGCTTTCTTT	CAIRALMGDTEAFF
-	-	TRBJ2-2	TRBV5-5	TGTGCCAGCAGCTTGGACTGGAGCGGGGAGCTGTTTTTT	CASSLDWSGELFF
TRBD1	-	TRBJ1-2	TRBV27	TGTGCCAGCACTTCATTTGGAAGGGGGCTTGGCTACACCTTC	CASTSFGRGLGYTF
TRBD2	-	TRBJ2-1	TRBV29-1	TGCAGCGTTGAGGCGGGGGGGAAAAATGAGCAGTTCTTC	CSVEAGGKNEQFF
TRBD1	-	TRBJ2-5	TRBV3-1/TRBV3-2	TGTGCCAGCAGCCCACCCTTGGGACAGCGCCAAGAGACCCAGTACTTC	CASSPPLGQRQETQYF
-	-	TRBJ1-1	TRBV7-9	TGTGCCAGCAGCCGACGAACCGACAGGAACACTGAAGCTTTCTTT	CASSRRTDRNTEAFF
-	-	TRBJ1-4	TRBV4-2	TGTGCCAGCAGCCAAGTAGTATCGGACAGCTTTAATGAAAAACTGTTTTTT	CASSQVVSDSFNEKLFF
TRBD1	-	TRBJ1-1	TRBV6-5	TGTGCCAGCAGTTCATACAGGGGGCTCGCTGAAGCTTTCTTT	CASSSYRGLAEAFF
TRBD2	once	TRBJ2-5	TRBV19	TGTGCCAGTAGTACGGGGGGCCAAGAGACCCAGTACTTC	CASSTGGQETQYF
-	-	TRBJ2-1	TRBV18	TGTGCCAGCTCACCGGGCAGGGCTTACAATGAGCAGTTCTTC	CASSPGRAYNEQFF
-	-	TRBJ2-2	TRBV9	TGTGCCAGCAGGGCGGGGGCTCCCTCAGGCACCGGGGAGCTGTTTTTT	CASRAGAPSGTGELFF
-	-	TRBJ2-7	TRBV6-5	TGTGCCGCGTCCTACGGGAGCTCCTACGAGCAGTACTTC	CAASYGSSYEQYF
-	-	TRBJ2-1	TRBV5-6	TGTGCCAGCAGTTTCGACTTGTACTACAATGAGCAGTTCTTC	CASSFDLYYNEQFF
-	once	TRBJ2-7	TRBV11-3	TGTGCCAGCAGCTTAGCAGGGATTCCCGAGCAGTACTTC	CASSLAGIPEQYF
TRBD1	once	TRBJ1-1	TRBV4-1	TGCGCCAGCAGCCAAGAACGCGGGGCGGAGGGGGCTGCTGAAGCTTTCTTT	CASSQERGAEGAAEAFF
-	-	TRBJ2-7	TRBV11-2	TGTGCCAGCAGCTTAGCTCTCTCGAGGGAGGCCTCCTACGAGCAGTACTTC	CASSLALSREASYEQYF
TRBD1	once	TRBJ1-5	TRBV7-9	TGTGCCAGCAGCTCGGACAGGGCCGAGAATCAGCCCCAGCATTTT	CASSSDRAENQPQHF
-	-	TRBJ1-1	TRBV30	TGTGCCTGGAGTGTACAAGAGGGTGGGTACACTGAAGCTTTCTTT	CAWSVQEGGYTEAFF
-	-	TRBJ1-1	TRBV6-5	TGTGCCAGCAGTTACCGGGGTGGCCAAGTCGGAACTGAAGCTTTCTTT	CASSYRGGQVGTEAFF
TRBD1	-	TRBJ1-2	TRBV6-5	TGTGCCAGCAGTTACGGAGCAGGGGGCAATGGCTACACCTTC	CASSYGAGGNGYTF
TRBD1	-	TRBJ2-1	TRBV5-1	TGCGCCAGCAGCCGGACCGCAGGGGGCAATGAGCAGTTCTTC	CASSRTAGGNEQFF
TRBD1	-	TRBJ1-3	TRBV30	TGTGCCTGGAGGTCGGGACAGTTTTTGCTAGGAAACACCATATATTTT	CAWRSGQFLLGNTIYF
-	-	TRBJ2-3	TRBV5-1	TGCGCCAGCAGCTCCTGGGCTAGCGCAGATACGCAGTATTTT	CASSSWASADTQYF
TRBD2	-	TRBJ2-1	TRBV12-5	TGTGCTAGTGCCCCCTCTGAGCGGGGGATCCTTTTATTCTCCTACAATGAGCAGTTCTTC	CASAPSERGILLFSYNEQFF
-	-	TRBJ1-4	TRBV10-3	TGTGCCATCAGTGAGTCGACAGCGAATGAAAAACTGTTTTTT	CAISESTANEKLFF
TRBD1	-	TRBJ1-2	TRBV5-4	TGTGCCAGCAGCTTGACAGGGGGAAACTATGGCTACACCTTC	CASSLTGGNYGYTF
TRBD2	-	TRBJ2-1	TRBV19	TGTGCCAGTAGTCCCGATAGCGGGGGGGACAATGAGCAGTTCTTC	CASSPDSGGDNEQFF
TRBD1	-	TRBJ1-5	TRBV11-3	TGTGCCAGCAGCTCAAAAGGGGGTGACAGGGGTAATCAGCCCCAGCATTTT	CASSSKGGDRGNQPQHF
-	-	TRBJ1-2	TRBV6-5	TGTGCCAGCAGCAGGACAGCTAATAACTATGGCTACACCTTC	CASSRTANNYGYTF
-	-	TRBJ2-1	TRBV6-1	TGTGCCAGCAGTGAAGTTAGGGGGGGCTGGAGTGAGCAGTTCTTC	CASSEVRGGWSEQFF
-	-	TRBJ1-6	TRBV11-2	TGTGCCAGCAGCTTCGGACTCCGGGATTCACCCCTCCACTTT	CASSFGLRDSPLHF
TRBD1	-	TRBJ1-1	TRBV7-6	TGTGCCAGCAGCCTGGACAGGAACCTGAACACTGAAGCTTTCTTT	CASSLDRNLNTEAFF
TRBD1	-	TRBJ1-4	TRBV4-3	TGCGCCAGCAGCCAGGAGCCCGCGACAGGGGTTAATGAAAAACTGTTTTTT	CASSQEPATGVNEKLFF
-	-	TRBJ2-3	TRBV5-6	TGTGCCAGCAGCTATACCCGCAGGGATACGCAGTATTTT	CASSYTRRDTQYF
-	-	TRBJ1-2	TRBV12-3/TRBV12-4	TGTGCCAGCAGTACGACATTTAGCTATGGCTACACCTTC	CASSTTFSYGYTF
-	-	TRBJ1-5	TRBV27	TGTGCCAGCAGTCCTAGATTCGCTGGGGAGAATCAGCCCCAGCATTTT	CASSPRFAGENQPQHF
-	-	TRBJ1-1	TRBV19	TGTGCCAGTAGTACCCCAGGGGTTGGGACTGAAGCTTTCTTT	CASSTPGVGTEAFF
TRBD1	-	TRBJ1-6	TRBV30	TGTGCCTGGAGGGGGACAGGGGGCCTCTATAATTCACCCCTCCACTTT	CAWRGTGGLYNSPLHF
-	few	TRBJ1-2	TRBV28	TGTGCCAGCAGTCAGCAGAACAGGGACGGCTACACCTTC	CASSQQNRDGYTF
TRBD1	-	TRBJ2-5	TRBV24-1	TGTGCCACCAGTGAACCCGGGACAGGGTTTGAGACCCAGTACTTC	CATSEPGTGFETQYF
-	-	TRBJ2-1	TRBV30	TGTGCCTGGAATCAGGGGTCTGATGAGCAGTTCTTC	CAWNQGSDEQFF
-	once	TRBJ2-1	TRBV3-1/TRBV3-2	TGTGCCAGCAGCCAACATTCCTCCAGCTCCTACAATGAGCAGTTCTTC	CASSQHSSSSYNEQFF
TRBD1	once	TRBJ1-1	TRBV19	TGTGCCAGTAGGCTTTGGACAGGGGAAGCTTTCTTT	CASRLWTGEAFF
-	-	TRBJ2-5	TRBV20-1	TGCAGTGCTAGTGCGGAGTACCAAGAGACCCAGTACTTC	CSASAEYQETQYF
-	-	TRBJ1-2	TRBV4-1	TGCGCCAGCAGCCAAGTAATGGCGAGGGAACGAGATGGCTACACCTTC	CASSQVMARERDGYTF
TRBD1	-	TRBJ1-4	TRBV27	TGTGCCAGCAGTTTAAGGGACAGACGGGAAAAACTGTTTTTT	CASSLRDRREKLFF
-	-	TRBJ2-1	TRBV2	TGTGCCAGCAGTGAATGGACTTCGTACAATGAGCAGTTCTTC	CASSEWTSYNEQFF
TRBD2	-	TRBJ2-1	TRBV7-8	TGTGCCAGCAGCTCCTTACTAGCGGGGGGTTACAATGAGCAGTTCTTC	CASSSLLAGGYNEQFF
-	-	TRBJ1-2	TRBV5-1	TGCGCCAGCAGCCGGGGACAAGCCTATGGCTACACCTTC	CASSRGQAYGYTF
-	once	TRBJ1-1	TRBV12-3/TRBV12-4	TGTGCCAGCAGTTTATTCTCAGAAGCTGAAGCTTTCTTT	CASSLFSEAEAFF
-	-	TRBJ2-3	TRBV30	TGTGCCTGGGGTTCGGGAGGAGGGGGGAGAGCAGATACGCAGTATTTT	CAWGSGGGGRADTQYF